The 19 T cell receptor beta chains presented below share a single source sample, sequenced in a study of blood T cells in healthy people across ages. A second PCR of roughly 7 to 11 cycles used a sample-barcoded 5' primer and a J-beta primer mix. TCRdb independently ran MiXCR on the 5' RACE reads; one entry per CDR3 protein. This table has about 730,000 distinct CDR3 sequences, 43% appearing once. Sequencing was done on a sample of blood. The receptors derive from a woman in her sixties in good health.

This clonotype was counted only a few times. CDR3 nucleotide sequence: TGTGCCAGCAGTGATAGGACAGGGGGCAGCAATCAGCCCCAGCATTTT. It encodes CASSDRTGGSNQPQHF. The chain links TRBV6-1 to TRBJ1-5, with TRBD1 matching 11 bases. In germline, CDR1 is MNHNS, CDR2 SASEGT. The CDR3 is made up of 16 amino acids. The V gene end was trimmed by 3 bases and the J gene end by 1 base; junction bases not matched to a gene: 2.

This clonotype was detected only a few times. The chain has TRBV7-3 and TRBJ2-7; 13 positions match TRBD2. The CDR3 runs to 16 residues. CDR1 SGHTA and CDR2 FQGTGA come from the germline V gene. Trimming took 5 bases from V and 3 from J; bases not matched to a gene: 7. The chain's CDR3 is CASSPSGLAGSYEQYF. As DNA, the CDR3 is TGTGCCAGCAGCCCCTCGGGACTAGCGGGAAGCTACGAGCAGTACTTC.

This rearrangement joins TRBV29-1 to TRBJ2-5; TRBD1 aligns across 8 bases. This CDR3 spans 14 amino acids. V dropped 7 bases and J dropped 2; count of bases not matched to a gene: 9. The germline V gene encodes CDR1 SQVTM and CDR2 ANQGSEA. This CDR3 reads CSAFDRGRQETQYF. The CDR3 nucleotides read TGCAGCGCATTCGACAGGGGCAGACAAGAGACCCAGTACTTC.

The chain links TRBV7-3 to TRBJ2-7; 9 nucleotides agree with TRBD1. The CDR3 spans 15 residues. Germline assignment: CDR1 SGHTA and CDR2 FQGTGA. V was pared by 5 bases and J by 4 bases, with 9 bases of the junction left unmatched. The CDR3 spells CASSLGQGSGYEQYF. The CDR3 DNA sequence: TGTGCCAGCAGCCTCGGACAGGGGAGTGGGTACGAGCAGTACTTC.

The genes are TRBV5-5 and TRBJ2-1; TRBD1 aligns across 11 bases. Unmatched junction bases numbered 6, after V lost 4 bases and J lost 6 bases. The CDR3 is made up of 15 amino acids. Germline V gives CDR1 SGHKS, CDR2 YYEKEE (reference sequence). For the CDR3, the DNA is TGTGCCAGCAGCCTTTCCGGGACAGGGGGCAATGAGCAGTTCTTC. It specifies CASSLSGTGGNEQFF.

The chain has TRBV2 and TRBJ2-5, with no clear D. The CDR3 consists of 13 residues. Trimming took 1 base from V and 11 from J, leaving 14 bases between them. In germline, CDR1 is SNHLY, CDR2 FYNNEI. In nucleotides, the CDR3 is TGTGCCAGCAGTGAAGAGTACGAGGATGAGCAGTACTTC. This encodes CASSEEYEDEQYF.

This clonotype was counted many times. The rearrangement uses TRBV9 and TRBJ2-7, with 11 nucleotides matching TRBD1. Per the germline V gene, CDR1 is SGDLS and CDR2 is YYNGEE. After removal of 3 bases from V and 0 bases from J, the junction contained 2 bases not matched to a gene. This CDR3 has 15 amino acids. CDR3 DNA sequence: TGTGCCAGCAGCGGCGGGACAGGGGGCTCCTACGAGCAGTACTTC. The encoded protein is CASSGGTGGSYEQYF.

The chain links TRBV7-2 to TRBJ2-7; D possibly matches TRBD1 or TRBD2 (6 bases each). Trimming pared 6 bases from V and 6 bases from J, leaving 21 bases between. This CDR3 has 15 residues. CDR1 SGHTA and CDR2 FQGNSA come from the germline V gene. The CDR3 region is CASSSTGAGVREQYF. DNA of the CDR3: TGTGCCAGCAGTTCCACGGGAGCAGGGGTACGCGAGCAGTACTTC.

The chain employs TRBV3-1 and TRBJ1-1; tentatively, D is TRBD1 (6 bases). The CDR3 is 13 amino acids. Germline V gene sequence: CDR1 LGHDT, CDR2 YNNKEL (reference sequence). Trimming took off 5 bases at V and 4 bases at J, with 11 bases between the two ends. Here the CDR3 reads CASSYLQGTEAFF. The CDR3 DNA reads TGTGCCAGCAGCTATCTACAGGGCACTGAAGCTTTCTTT.

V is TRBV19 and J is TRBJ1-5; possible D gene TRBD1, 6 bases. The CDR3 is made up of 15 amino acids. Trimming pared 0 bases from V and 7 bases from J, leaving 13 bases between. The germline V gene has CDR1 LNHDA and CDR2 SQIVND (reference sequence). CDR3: CASSIDRGEWQPQHF. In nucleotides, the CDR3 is TGTGCCAGTAGTATAGACAGGGGAGAATGGCAGCCCCAGCATTTT.

The CDR3 sequence is CASSPLRGAGDTGELFF. The CDR3 nucleotides are TGTGCCAGCAGCCCCCTCCGGGGGGCAGGTGACACCGGGGAGCTGTTTTTT. The chain recombines TRBV7-9 with TRBJ2-2; a weak D match, TRBD2 (7 bases). CDR1 SEHNR and CDR2 FQNEAQ come from the germline V gene (reference sequence). This CDR3 contains 17 residues. V lost 5 bases, J lost 3 bases, and 19 bases lay in between.

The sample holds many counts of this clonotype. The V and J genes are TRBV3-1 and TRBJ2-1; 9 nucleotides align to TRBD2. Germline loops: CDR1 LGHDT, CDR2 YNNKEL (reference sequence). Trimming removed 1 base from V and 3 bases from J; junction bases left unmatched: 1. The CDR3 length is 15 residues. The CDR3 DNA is TGTGCCAGCAGCCAAGTAGCGGGAGTCTACAATGAGCAGTTCTTC. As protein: CASSQVAGVYNEQFF.

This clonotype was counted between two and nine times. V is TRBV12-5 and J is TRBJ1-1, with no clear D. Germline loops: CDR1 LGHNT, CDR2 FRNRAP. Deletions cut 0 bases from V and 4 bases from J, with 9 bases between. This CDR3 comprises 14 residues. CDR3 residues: CASGLVRVSTEAFF. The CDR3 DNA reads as TGTGCTAGTGGTTTGGTACGGGTTAGCACTGAAGCTTTCTTT.

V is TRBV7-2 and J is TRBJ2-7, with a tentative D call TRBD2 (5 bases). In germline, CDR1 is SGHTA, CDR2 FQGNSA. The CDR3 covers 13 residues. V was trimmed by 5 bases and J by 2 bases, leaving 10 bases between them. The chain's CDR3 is CASSRERAYEQYF. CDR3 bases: TGTGCCAGCAGCCGGGAACGGGCCTACGAGCAGTACTTC.

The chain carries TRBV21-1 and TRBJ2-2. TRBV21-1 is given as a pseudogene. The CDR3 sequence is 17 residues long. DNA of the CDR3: TGTGCCAGCAGCAAAGCGTACAGGTTCACGAACACCGGGGAGCTGTTTTTT. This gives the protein CASSKAYRFTNTGELFF.

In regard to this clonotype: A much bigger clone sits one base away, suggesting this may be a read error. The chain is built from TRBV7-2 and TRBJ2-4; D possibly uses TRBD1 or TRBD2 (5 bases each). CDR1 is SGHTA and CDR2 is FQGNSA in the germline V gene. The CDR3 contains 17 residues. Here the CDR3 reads CAGSPWGTRVAKNIQYF. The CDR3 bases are TGTGCCGGCAGCCCCTGGGGGACCCGGGTGGCCAAAAACATTCAGTACTTC.

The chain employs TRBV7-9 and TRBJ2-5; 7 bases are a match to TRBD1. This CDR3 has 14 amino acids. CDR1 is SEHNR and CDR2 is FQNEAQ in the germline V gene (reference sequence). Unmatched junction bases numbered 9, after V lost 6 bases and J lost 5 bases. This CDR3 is CASSPKGAGETQYF. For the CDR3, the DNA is TGTGCCAGCAGTCCGAAGGGGGCGGGCGAGACCCAGTACTTC.

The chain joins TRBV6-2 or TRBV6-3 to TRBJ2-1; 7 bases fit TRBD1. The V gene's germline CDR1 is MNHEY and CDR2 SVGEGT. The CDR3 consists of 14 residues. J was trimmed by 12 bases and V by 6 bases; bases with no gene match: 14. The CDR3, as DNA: TGTGCCAGCAGGGCCGTCGTACAGGGGATTGGGCAGTTCTTC. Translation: CASRAVVQGIGQFF.

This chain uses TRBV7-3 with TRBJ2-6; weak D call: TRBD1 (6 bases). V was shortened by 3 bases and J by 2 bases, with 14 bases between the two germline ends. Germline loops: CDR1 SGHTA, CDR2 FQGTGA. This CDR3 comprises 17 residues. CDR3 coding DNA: TGTGCCAGCAGCTTTTCCAGTGGACAGCCTGGGGCCAACGTCCTGACTTTC. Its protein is CASSFSSGQPGANVLTF.